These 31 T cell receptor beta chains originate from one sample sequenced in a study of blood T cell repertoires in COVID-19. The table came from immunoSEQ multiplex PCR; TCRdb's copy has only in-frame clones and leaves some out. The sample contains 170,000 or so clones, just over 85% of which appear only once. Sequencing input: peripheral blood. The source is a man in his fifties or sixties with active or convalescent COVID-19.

CDR3 residues: CASSPYTGKSKYF. DNA of the CDR3: TGTGCCAGCTCACCATATACCGGGAAGTCGAAGTACTTC. This chain connects TRBV18 to TRBJ2-5; TRBD2 might be the D (5 bases). V was pared by 2 bases and J by 12 bases, with 16 bases between. CDR1 is KGHSH and CDR2 is LQKENI in the germline V gene. This CDR3 has 13 residues.

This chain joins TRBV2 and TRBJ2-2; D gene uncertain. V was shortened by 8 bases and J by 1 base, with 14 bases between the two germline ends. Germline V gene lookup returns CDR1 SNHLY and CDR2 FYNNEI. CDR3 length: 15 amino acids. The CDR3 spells CASEFEPGNTGELFF. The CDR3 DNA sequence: TGTGCCAGCGAATTTGAGCCTGGGAACACCGGGGAGCTGTTTTTT.

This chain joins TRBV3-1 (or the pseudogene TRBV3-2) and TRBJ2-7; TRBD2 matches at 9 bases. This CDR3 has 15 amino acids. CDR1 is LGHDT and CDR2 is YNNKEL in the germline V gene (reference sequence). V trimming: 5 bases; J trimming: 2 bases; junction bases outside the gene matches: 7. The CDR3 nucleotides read TGTGCCAGCAGCAACACCTTAGCGGGAGCCTACGAGCAGTACTTC. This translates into CASSNTLAGAYEQYF.

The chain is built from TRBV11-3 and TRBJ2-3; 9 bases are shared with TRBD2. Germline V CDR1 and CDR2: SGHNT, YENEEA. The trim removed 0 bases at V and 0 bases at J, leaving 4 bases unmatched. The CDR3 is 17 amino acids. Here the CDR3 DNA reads TGTGCCAGCAGCTTAGACTCTAGCGGGGCTAGCACAGATACGCAGTATTTT. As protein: CASSLDSSGASTDTQYF.

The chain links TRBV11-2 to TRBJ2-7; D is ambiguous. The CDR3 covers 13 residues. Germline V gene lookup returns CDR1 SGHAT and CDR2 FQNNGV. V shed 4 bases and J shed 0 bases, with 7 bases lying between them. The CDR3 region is CASSSQSSYEQYF. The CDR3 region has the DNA TGTGCCAGCAGCTCACAGTCCTCCTACGAGCAGTACTTC.

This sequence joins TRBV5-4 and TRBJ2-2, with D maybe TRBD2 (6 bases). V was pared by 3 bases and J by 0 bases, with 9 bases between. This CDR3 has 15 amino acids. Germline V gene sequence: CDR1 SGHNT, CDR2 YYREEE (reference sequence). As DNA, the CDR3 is TGTGCCAGCAGCTCCGGGACTGCGAACACCGGGGAGCTGTTTTTT. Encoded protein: CASSSGTANTGELFF.

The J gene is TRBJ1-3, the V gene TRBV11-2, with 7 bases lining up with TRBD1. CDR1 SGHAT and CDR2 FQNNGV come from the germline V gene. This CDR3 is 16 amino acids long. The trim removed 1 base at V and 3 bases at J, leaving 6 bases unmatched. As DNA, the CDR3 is TGTGCCAGCAGCTTAGCCTCAGGGGGGATTGGAAACACCATATATTTT. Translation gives CASSLASGGIGNTIYF.

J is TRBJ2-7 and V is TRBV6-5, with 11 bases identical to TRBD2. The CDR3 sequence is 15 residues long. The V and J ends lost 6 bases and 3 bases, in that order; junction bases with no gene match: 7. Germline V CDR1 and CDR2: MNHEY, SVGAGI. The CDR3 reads CASSSPGTSGYEQYF. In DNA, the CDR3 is TGTGCCAGCAGCTCACCCGGGACTAGCGGCTACGAGCAGTACTTC.

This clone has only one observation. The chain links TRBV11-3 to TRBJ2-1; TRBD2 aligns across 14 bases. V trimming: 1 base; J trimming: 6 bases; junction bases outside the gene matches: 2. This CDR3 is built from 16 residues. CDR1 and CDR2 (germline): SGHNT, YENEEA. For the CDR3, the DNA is TGTGCCAGCAGCTTAGCGGGACTAGCGGGAGTCAATGAGCAGTTCTTC. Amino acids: CASSLAGLAGVNEQFF.

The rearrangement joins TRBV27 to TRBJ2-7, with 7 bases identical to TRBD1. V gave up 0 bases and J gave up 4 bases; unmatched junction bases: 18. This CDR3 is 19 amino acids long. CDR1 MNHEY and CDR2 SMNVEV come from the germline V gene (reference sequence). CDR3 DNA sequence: TGTGCCAGCAGTTTATCTGGAAGGGACAGCCCATGGGCGGGTTACGAGCAGTACTTC. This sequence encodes CASSLSGRDSPWAGYEQYF.

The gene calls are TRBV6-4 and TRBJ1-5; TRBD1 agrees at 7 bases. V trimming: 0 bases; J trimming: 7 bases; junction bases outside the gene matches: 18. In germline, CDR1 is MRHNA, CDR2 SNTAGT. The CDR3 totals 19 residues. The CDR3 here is CASSDSKVPGQPSDQPQHF. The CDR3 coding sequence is TGTGCCAGCAGTGACTCCAAGGTTCCGGGACAGCCGTCGGACCAGCCCCAGCATTTT.

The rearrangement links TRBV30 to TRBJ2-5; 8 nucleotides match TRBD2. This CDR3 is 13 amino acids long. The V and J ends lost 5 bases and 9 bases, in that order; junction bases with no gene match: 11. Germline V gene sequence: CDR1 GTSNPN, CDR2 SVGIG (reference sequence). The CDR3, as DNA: TGTGCCTGGGGGCGACGGGGACTAGGGGCCCAGTACTTC. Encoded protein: CAWGRRGLGAQYF.

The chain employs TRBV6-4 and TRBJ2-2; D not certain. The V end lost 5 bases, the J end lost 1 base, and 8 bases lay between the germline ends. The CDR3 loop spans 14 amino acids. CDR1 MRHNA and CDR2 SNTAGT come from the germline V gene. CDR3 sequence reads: CASSIEENTGELFF. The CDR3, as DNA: TGTGCCAGCAGTATAGAAGAGAACACCGGGGAGCTGTTTTTT.

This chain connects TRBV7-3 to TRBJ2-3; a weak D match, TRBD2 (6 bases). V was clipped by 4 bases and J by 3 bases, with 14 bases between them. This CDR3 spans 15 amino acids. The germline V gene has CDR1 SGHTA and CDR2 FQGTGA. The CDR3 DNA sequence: TGTGCCAGCAGCTCCGGACTACAGATAACAGATACGCAGTATTTT. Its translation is CASSSGLQITDTQYF.

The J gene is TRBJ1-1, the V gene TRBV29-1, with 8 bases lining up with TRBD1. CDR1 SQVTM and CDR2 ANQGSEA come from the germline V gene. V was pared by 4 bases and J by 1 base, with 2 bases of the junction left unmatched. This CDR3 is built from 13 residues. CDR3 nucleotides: TGCAGCGTTGCGGACAGGGCGAACACTGAAGCTTTCTTT. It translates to CSVADRANTEAFF.

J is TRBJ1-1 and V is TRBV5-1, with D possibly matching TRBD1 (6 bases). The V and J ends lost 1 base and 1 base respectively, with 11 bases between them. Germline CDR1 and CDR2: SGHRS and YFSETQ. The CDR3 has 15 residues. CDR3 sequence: CASSLRGAPNTEAFF. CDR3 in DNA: TGCGCCAGCAGCTTGCGGGGGGCGCCGAACACTGAAGCTTTCTTT.

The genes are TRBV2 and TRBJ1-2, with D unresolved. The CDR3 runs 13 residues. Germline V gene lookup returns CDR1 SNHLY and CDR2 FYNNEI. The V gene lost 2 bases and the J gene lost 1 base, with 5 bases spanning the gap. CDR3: CASSESRNYGYTF. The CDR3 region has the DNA TGTGCCAGCAGTGAATCCCGTAACTATGGCTACACCTTC.

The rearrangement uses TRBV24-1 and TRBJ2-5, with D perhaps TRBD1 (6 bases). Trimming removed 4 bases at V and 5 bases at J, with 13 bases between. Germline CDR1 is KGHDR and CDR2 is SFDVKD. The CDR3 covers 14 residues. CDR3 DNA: TGTGCCACCAGTGAGGCATGGGGGCAGGAGACCCAGTACTTC. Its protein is CATSEAWGQETQYF.

The chain's CDR3 is CASSPGGGVAEAFF. The CDR3 DNA sequence: TGTGCCAGCAGCCCAGGTGGGGGGGTCGCTGAAGCTTTCTTT. The chain recombines TRBV6-2 or TRBV6-3 with TRBJ1-1; tentative D call: TRBD1 (5 bases). This CDR3 comprises 14 residues. The V gene lost 6 bases and the J gene lost 6 bases, with 17 bases spanning the gap. Looked up from germline, CDR1 is MNHEY and CDR2 is SVGEGT.

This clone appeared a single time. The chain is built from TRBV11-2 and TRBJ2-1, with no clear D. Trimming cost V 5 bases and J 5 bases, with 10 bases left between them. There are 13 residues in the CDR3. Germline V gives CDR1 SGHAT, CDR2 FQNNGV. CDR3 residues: CASSKSQNNEQFF. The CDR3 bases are TGTGCCAGCAGCAAGTCACAAAACAATGAGCAGTTCTTC.

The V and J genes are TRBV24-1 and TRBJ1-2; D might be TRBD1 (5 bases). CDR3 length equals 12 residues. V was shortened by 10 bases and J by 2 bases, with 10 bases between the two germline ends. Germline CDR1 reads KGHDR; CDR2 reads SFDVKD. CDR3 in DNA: TGTGCCACTTCGGACACCAACTATGGCTACACCTTC. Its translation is CATSDTNYGYTF.

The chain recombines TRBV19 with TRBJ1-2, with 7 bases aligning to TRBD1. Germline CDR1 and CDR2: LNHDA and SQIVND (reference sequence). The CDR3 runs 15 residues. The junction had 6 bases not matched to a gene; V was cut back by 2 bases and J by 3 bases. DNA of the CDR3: TGTGCCAGTAGTATAATCCACAGGGGTGACTATGGCTACACCTTC. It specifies CASSIIHRGDYGYTF.

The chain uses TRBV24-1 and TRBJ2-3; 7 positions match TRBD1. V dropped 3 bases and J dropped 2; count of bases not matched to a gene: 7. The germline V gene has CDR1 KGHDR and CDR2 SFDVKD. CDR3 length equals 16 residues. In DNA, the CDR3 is TGTGCCACCAGTGATCCCTCCGGGACAGCCACAGATACGCAGTATTTT. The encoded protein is CATSDPSGTATDTQYF.

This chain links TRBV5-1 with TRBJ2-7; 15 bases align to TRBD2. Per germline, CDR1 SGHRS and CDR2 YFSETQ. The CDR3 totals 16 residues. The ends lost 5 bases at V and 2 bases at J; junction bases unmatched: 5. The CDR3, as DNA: TGCGCCAGCAGGGCTGGGACTAGCGGGAGGACCTACGAGCAGTACTTC. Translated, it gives CASRAGTSGRTYEQYF.

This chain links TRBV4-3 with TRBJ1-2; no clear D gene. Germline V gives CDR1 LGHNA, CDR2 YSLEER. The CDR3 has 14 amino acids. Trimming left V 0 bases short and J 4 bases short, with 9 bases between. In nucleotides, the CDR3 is TGCGCCAGCAGCCAAGATCGCAGTGGCTATGGCTACACCTTC. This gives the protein CASSQDRSGYGYTF.

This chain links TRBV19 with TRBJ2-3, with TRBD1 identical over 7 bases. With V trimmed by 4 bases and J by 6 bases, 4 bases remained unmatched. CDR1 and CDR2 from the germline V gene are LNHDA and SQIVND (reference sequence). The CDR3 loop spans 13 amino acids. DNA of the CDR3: TGTGCCAGTAGTACGACAGGGTCCGATACGCAGTATTTT. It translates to CASSTTGSDTQYF. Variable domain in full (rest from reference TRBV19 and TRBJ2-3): DGGITQSPKYLFRKEGQNVTLSCEQNLNHDAMYWYRQDPGQGLRLIYYSQIVNDFQKGDIAEGYSVSREKKESFPLTVTSAQKNPTAFYLCASSTTGSDTQYFGPGTRLTVL.

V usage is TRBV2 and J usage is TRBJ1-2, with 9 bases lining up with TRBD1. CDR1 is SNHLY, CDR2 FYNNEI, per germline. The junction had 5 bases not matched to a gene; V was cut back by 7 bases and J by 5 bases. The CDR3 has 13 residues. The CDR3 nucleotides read TGTGCCAGCACGCGGGACAGGGAGTATGGCTACACCTTC. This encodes CASTRDREYGYTF.

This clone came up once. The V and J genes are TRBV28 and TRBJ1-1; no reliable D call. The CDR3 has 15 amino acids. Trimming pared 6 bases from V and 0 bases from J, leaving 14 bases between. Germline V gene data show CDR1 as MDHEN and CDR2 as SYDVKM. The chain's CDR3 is CASSEVPSLNTEAFF. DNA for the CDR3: TGTGCCAGCAGCGAGGTCCCTTCTTTGAACACTGAAGCTTTCTTT. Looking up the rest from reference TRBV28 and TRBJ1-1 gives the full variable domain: DVKVTQSSRYLVKRTGEKVFLECVQDMDHENMFWYRQDPGLGLRLIYFSYDVKMKEKGDIPEGYSVSREKKERFSLILESASTNQTSMYLCASSEVPSLNTEAFFGQGTRLTVV.

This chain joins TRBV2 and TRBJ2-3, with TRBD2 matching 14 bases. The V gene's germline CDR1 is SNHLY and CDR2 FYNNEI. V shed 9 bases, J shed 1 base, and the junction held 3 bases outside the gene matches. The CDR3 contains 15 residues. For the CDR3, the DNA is TGTGCCAGTAAGGGACTAGCGGGAGGCACAGATACGCAGTATTTT. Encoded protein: CASKGLAGGTDTQYF.

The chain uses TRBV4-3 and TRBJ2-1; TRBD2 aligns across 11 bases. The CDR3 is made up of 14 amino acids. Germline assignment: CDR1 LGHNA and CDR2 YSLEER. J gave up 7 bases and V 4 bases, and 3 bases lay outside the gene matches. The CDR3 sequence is CASSLAGGLNEQFF. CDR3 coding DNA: TGCGCCAGCAGCCTAGCGGGGGGGTTAAATGAGCAGTTCTTC.

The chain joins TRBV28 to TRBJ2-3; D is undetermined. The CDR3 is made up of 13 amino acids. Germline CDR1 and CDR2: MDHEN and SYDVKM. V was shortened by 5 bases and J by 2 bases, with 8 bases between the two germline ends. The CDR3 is CASSPPFTDTQYF. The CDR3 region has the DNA TGTGCCAGCAGTCCCCCTTTCACAGATACGCAGTATTTT. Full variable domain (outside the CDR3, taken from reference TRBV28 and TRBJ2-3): DVKVTQSSRYLVKRTGEKVFLECVQDMDHENMFWYRQDPGLGLRLIYFSYDVKMKEKGDIPEGYSVSREKKERFSLILESASTNQTSMYLCASSPPFTDTQYFGPGTRLTVL.